One T cell receptor (beta chain) is described in this entry. The ends lost 5 bases at V and 1 base at J; junction bases unmatched: 10. The CDR3 loop spans 19 amino acids. Per germline, CDR1 SGHVS and CDR2 FNYEAQ. This entry comes from a study of blood T cell repertoires in COVID-19. In the study overall: Spain, Italy and the United States supplied samples that represented acute and convalescent COVID-19.

The method was immunoSEQ multiplex PCR; TCRdb's version includes in-frame clones alone and lacks a portion of them. This sample has fewer than 150,000 clones, with about 91% found just once. Source material: peripheral blood. This TCR derives from a human donor in a cohort sampled during active COVID-19. The V gene is TRBV7-6, the J gene TRBJ2-2, with TRBD2 identical over 13 bases. CDR3 DNA sequence: TGTGCCAGCAGCCGAGCCCCCAGACTAGCGGGGGGGAACACCGGGGAGCTGTTTTTT. Its protein product is CASSRAPRLAGGNTGELFF.